This TCR beta chain is from a study of beta chain features in type 1 diabetes. The sequenced template was cDNA made from the entire isolated RNA. The protocol was immunoSEQ multiplex PCR, while the TCRdb copy is restricted to in-frame clones and leaves out a portion. The sample has 60,000 or so clones, around three fifths seen once; the top ten hold 2% to 2.5%. General observations from the study: It was not settled here whether HLA type affects TCRB rearrangement. The study found fewer insertions and more deletions at VDJ junctions in type 1 diabetes patients.

Germline V CDR1 and CDR2: MNHEY, SVGAGI. The CDR3 runs 14 residues. Details on this clone: Its antigen is not identified.

Sequenced sample: Tregs from blood. This TCR was recovered from a woman under 30 in good health. This sequence joins TRBV6-5 and TRBJ2-5; possibly TRBD1 for D (5 bases). The assigned J gene may be wrong: the sequence end matches TRBJ2-7 better. The CDR3 reads CASSTGQVRREQYF. CDR3 sequence (DNA): TGTGCCAGCAGTACTGGACAAGTCCGCCGCGAGCAGTACTTC.